This TCR beta chain derives from a study of shared clonotypes between healthy human individuals. Study as a whole: Donors had three CD4 naive, three CD4 memory, two CD8 naive and one CD8 memory plate apiece. Findings and limits, study-wide: Naive subsets typically showed greater estimated richness than memory subsets. Genetic and exposure-history diversity was limited by the few donors.

The table came from immunoSEQ multiplex PCR; TCRdb's copy has only in-frame clones and leaves some out. The repertoire holds 2 million to 2.5 million clones, with approximately 96% as singletons. This clone appeared once. Its antigen is not identified. The receptor was derived from a man aged 18 to 29 in good health. The sample taken for sequencing was naive CD4+ T cells sorted from blood. The subset here: CD45RA+ positively selected.

The CDR3 protein is CAISRRGDNEQFF. The CDR3, as DNA: TGTGCCATCTCAAGACGGGGAGACAATGAGCAGTTCTTC. This chain joins TRBV6-1 and TRBJ2-1; perhaps TRBD2 as D (5 bases). The germline V gene has CDR1 MNHNS and CDR2 SASEGT. The CDR3 is 13 residues long. The V gene lost 10 bases and the J gene lost 5 bases, with 15 bases spanning the gap.